Below, one T cell receptor beta chain is given with its context. Clones were sequenced by immunoSEQ multiplex PCR, and TCRdb holds only the in-frame ones, with some missing. Of 120,000 to 150,000 clones in the sample, around 84% were seen once. This sample stems from a study of blood T cell repertoires in COVID-19. Study at large: Sources were T cells, B-cell-depleted T cells, or PBMCs; the material itself was cDNA or gDNA.

Per the germline V gene, CDR1 is MNHEY and CDR2 is SVGAGI. The CDR3 sequence is 13 residues long. J gave up 7 bases and V 6 bases, and 5 bases lay outside the gene matches. Sequenced sample: peripheral blood. The chain links TRBV6-5 to TRBJ1-2, with 10 bases identical to TRBD1. This receptor was obtained from a human donor with acute or convalescent COVID-19. The donor label of this sample is uncertain. CDR3 in DNA: TGTGCCAGCAGACTGGGACAGGGGAGTGGCTACACCTTC. Translated, it gives CASRLGQGSGYTF.